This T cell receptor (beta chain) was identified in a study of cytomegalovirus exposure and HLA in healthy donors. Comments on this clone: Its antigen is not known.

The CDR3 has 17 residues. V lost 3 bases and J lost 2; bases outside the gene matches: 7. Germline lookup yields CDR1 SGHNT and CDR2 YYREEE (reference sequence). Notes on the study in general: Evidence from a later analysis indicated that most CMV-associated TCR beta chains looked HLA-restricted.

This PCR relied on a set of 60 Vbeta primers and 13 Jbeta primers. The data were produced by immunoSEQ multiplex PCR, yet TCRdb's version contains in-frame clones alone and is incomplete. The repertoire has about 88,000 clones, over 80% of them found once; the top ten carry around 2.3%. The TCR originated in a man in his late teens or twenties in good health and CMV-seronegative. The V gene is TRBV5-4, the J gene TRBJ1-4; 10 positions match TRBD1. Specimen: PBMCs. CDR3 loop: CASSWGQGTRTNEKLFF. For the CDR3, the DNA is TGTGCCAGCAGCTGGGGACAGGGGACGCGGACTAATGAAAAACTGTTTTTT.